One sample yielded the 12 T cell receptor beta chains listed below, sequenced in a study of CD8 T cells in ankylosing spondylitis (dated by TCRdb to the late 2010s). The library relied on 5' RACE. Sequencing instrument: Illumina HiSeq 2500. In TCRdb, the public reads were trimmed at Q25 with fastp and aligned with MiXCR, with productive beta chains retained. Each record represents a unique CDR3 protein, reported with the most common genes and DNA among its rows. The sample records more than 150,000 distinct CDR3 sequences, about 13% of which are singletons. About 17% of the sample goes to the ten largest clones. The sample comprised blood, either unsorted or a sorted T cell fraction (not recorded which). The receptors were gathered from a male donor with ankylosing spondylitis or in good health (not recorded which).

Concerning this clonotype itself: One junction end disagrees with the germline gene, perhaps due to a read error. The gene calls are TRBV4-1 and TRBJ2-3; no reliable D call. CDR1 and CDR2 from the germline V gene are MGHRA and YSYEKL. This CDR3 is built from 17 residues. The CDR3 DNA reads TGCGCCAGCAGCCAAGAGGCAGCCAGGTTGGGCACGGATACGCAGTATTTT. This sequence encodes CASSQEAARLGTDTQYF.

This clonotype was detected a few times. J is TRBJ1-1 and V is TRBV12-3 or TRBV12-4; D is undetermined. Trimming took 1 base from V and 4 from J, leaving 7 bases between them. The CDR3 is made up of 13 amino acids. The chain's CDR3 is CASSLGIITEAFF. DNA for the CDR3: TGTGCCAGCAGTTTAGGTATAATCACTGAAGCTTTCTTT.

The rearrangement links TRBV3-1 to TRBJ2-3, with 9 bases identical to TRBD2. This CDR3 is built from 18 residues. Germline loops: CDR1 LGHDT, CDR2 YNNKEL (reference sequence). Unmatched junction bases numbered 19, after V lost 10 bases and J lost 2 bases. The CDR3 nucleotides read TGTGCCATCAGTTTACAGTCCCTAGCGGGGTATATCACAGATACGCAGTATTTT. Translation gives CAISLQSLAGYITDTQYF.

The chain is built from TRBV27 and TRBJ1-5, with 8 bases lining up with TRBD1. Germline loops: CDR1 MNHEY, CDR2 SMNVEV (reference sequence). This CDR3 comprises 15 residues. V shed 4 bases, J shed 0 bases, and the junction held 2 bases outside the gene matches. CDR3 sequence reads: CASSSGQVSNQPQHF. DNA for the CDR3: TGTGCCAGCAGTTCGGGACAGGTTAGCAATCAGCCCCAGCATTTT.

The rearrangement links TRBV4-1 to TRBJ1-2; 9 bases line up with TRBD1. J lost 6 bases, V lost 4 bases, and 9 bases had no gene match. This CDR3 is built from 15 residues. Germline CDR1 MGHRA, CDR2 YSYEKL. Written as DNA, the CDR3 is TGCGCCAGCAGCCGCCCCACACAGGGGGCGAATGGCTACACCTTC. Protein product: CASSRPTQGANGYTF.

The table lists this clonotype with many counts. The V and J genes are TRBV5-1 and TRBJ2-3, with 9 bases that match TRBD2. The CDR3 loop spans 14 amino acids. Germline CDR1 SGHRS, CDR2 YFSETQ. V lost 2 bases to trimming and J lost 6 bases; unmatched junction nucleotides: 4. The CDR3 DNA is TGCGCCAGCAGCTTCGCGGGGGGGCCCGATACGCAGTATTTT. Translating it yields CASSFAGGPDTQYF.

The table lists this clonotype with a few counts. The rearrangement links TRBV20-1 to TRBJ2-1; 11 positions agree with TRBD2. Germline V gene lookup returns CDR1 DFQATT and CDR2 SNEGSKA (reference sequence). Trimming cost V 7 bases and J 10 bases; bases outside gene matches: 9. The CDR3 has 13 residues. In DNA, the CDR3 is TGCAGTGGGAAGGCTAGCGGGAGGTTCGAGCAGTTCTTC. Translated: CSGKASGRFEQFF.

This clonotype was detected many times. The J gene is TRBJ2-1, the V gene TRBV5-1; TRBD2 matches 8 bases. The trim removed 7 bases at V and 7 bases at J, leaving 10 bases unmatched. This CDR3 is built from 14 residues. The germline V gene encodes CDR1 SGHRS and CDR2 YFSETQ. CDR3 amino acids: CASGPGGAGNEQFF. In DNA, the CDR3 is TGCGCCAGCGGACCCGGGGGGGCTGGGAATGAGCAGTTCTTC.

This clonotype turned up a few times. The V gene is TRBV27, the J gene TRBJ1-5; the D is unclear. CDR1 and CDR2 (germline): MNHEY, SMNVEV (reference sequence). V lost 5 bases, J lost 0 bases, and 11 bases lay in between. CDR3 length: 15 residues. CDR3 DNA: TGTGCCAGCAGTCCAAGGCCCTATAGCAATCAGCCCCAGCATTTT. Protein sequence: CASSPRPYSNQPQHF.

The V and J genes are TRBV27 and TRBJ2-7; D is unclear. CDR3 length: 14 residues. CDR1 is MNHEY, CDR2 SMNVEV, per germline (reference sequence). V was trimmed by 3 bases and J by 0 bases, leaving 9 bases between them. CDR3 sequence reads: CASSLASTSYEQYF. The CDR3 DNA reads TGTGCCAGCAGTTTGGCCTCAACCTCCTACGAGCAGTACTTC.

Ten or more counts support this clonotype. The chain joins TRBV10-3 to TRBJ2-7; TRBD2 agrees at 10 bases. The V and J ends lost 10 bases and 2 bases, in that order; junction bases with no gene match: 11. The CDR3 runs to 15 residues. CDR1 and CDR2 from the germline V gene are ENHRY and SYGVKD. This CDR3 is CATLPVLAGAYEQYF. CDR3 bases: TGTGCCACCTTACCAGTCCTAGCGGGAGCCTACGAGCAGTACTTC.

This clonotype appeared a few times. The chain couples TRBV3-1 to TRBJ2-2, with D hard to call. Germline V gene lookup returns CDR1 LGHDT and CDR2 YNNKEL (reference sequence). The CDR3 totals 15 residues. The V and J ends lost 4 bases and 5 bases respectively, with 14 bases between them. CDR3 in DNA: TGTGCCAGCAGCCCTACGACACTTCTTACCGGGGAGCTGTTTTTT. This encodes CASSPTTLLTGELFF.